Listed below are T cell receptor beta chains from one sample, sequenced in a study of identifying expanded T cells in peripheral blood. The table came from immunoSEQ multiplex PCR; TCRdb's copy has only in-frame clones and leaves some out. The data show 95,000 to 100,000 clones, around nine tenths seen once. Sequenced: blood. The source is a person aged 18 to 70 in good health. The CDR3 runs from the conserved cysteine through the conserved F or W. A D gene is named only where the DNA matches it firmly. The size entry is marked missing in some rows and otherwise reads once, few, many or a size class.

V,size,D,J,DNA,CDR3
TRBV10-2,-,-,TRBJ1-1,TGCGCCAGCAGAAGCCACCCTACAGGGTTGAACACTGAAGCTTTCTTT,CASRSHPTGLNTEAFF
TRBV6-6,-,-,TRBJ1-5,TGTGCCAGCAGTCCCGGTACGGGCCTCAATCAGCCCCAGCATTTT,CASSPGTGLNQPQHF
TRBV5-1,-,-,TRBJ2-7,TGCGCCAGCAGCTTTACTATACTCTCCTACGAGCAGTACTTC,CASSFTILSYEQYF
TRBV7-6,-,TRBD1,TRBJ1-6,TGTGCCAGCAGCTTAGGACAGGGCGCGCATTCACCCCTCCACTTT,CASSLGQGAHSPLHF
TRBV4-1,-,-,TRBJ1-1,TGCGCCAGCAGCCAAGAGTCCAGATTGAACACTGAAGCTTTCTTT,CASSQESRLNTEAFF
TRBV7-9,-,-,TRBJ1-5,TGTGCCAGCAGTTTCGGTAATCAGCCCCAGCATTTT,CASSFGNQPQHF
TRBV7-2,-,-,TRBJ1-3,TGTGCCAGCAGCCCCTGGAAGGAGCCCTTATATTTT,CASSPWKEPLYF
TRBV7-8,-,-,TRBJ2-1,TGTGCCAGCAGCTTTCCGGGTTATGAGCAGTTCTTC,CASSFPGYEQFF
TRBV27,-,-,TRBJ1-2,TGTGCCAGCAGTCCCCTCCCCGGGACCGCGCTCTATGGCTACACCTTC,CASSPLPGTALYGYTF
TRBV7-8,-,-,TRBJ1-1,TGTGCCAGCAGCTTGTACAGGACCTCAAACACTGAAGCTTTCTTT,CASSLYRTSNTEAFF
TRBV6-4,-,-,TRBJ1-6,TGTGCCAGCACGGCCTACTTCAATTCACCCCTCCACTTT,CASTAYFNSPLHF
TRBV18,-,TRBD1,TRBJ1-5,TGTGCCAGCTCGGGACAGGGCGCGGGTCAGCCCCAGCATTTT,CASSGQGAGQPQHF
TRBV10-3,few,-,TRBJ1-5,TGTGCCATCAGTGGGACAGATGATCAGCCCCAGCATTTT,CAISGTDDQPQHF
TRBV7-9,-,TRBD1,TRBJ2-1,TGTGCCAGCAGCCCGCCGGGGACAGGGTGGTCCTACAATGAGCAGTTCTTC,CASSPPGTGWSYNEQFF
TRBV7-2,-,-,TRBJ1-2,TGTGCCAGCAGCTTAGTAGGGAACAATAACTATGGCTACACCTTC,CASSLVGNNNYGYTF
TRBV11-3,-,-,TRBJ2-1,TGTGCCAGCAGCTTAGATCAGGCAGGGACCAGCTCCTACAATGAGCAGTTCTTC,CASSLDQAGTSSYNEQFF
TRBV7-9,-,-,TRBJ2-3,TGTGCCAGCAGCTACCGTTGGGGGCCCGCAACCACAGATACGCAGTATTTT,CASSYRWGPATTDTQYF
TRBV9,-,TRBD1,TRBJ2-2,TGTGCCAGCAGCTCGACAGGGGCACCCGGGGAGCTGTTTTTT,CASSSTGAPGELFF
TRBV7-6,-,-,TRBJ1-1,TGTGCCAGCAGCTTAGATCCGGGACCTGAAGCTTTCTTT,CASSLDPGPEAFF
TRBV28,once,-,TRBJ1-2,TGTGCCAGCAGTTCCTCTGGGAATGGCTACACCTTC,CASSSSGNGYTF
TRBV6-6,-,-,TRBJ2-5,TGTGCCAGCAGTTACTTAGGCGGATACAGGATAGAGACCCAGTACTTC,CASSYLGGYRIETQYF
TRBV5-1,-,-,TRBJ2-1,TGCGCCAGCAGCTTGCGGGGGAGTGGATCCTACAATGAGCAGTTCTTC,CASSLRGSGSYNEQFF
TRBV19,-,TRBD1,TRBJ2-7,TGTGCCAGTAGTATCGGACAGGGCTGGAGGAGCGAGCAGTACTTC,CASSIGQGWRSEQYF
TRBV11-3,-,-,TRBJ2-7,TGTGCCAGCAGGTCCAGGGTAGTGGAGGAGCAGTACTTC,CASRSRVVEEQYF
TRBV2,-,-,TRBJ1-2,TGTGCCAGCAGTGTACAGAACTATGGCTACACCTTC,CASSVQNYGYTF
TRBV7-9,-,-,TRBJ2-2,TGTGCCAGCAGCTTAAAGAACACCGGGGAGCTGTTTTTT,CASSLKNTGELFF
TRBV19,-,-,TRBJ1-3,TGTGCCAGTAGTACAGAGATGGAATCTGGAAACACCATATATTTT,CASSTEMESGNTIYF
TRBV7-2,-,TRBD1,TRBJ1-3,TGTGCCAGCAGCTGGGACAGCCGCTCTGGAAACACCATATATTTT,CASSWDSRSGNTIYF
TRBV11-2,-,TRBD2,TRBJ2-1,TGTGCCAGCAGCTTATCTCTAGCGGGGGGTGAGCAGTTCTTC,CASSLSLAGGEQFF
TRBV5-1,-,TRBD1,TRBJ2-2,TGCGCCAGCAGCTTGGCCGGCAGGGGGAGGCTGTTTTTT,CASSLAGRGRLFF
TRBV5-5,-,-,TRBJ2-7,TGTGCCAGCAGCCCAACCGTCCCGACATCCTACGAGCAGTACTTC,CASSPTVPTSYEQYF
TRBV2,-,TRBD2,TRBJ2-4,TGTGCCAGCAGTGGTGGGGGGGGAGACATTCAGTACTTC,CASSGGGGDIQYF
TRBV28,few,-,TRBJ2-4,TGTGCCAGCAGGCCGACGGACCGGAGGAACATTCAGTACTTC,CASRPTDRRNIQYF
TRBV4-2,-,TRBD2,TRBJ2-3,TGTGCCAGCAGCCCCATACTAGCGGGGGTAACAGATACGCAGTATTTT,CASSPILAGVTDTQYF
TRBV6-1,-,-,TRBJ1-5,TGTGCCAGCAGTGCCGCAGGAAGGGGGTTCGATCAGCCCCAGCATTTT,CASSAAGRGFDQPQHF
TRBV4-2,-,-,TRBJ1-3,TGTGCCAGCAGCCCCGAGTACGGATCTGGTGGAAACACCATATATTTT,CASSPEYGSGGNTIYF
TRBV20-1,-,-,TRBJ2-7,TGCAGTGCTAGCTTCTACGAGCAGTACTTC,CSASFYEQYF
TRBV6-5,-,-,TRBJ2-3,TGTGCCAGCAGCCGTGGGGGCGATAATCCGTATTTT,CASSRGGDNPYF
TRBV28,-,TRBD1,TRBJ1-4,TGTGCCAGCAGTCCATCCAAAAGGGACAGACGTAATGAAAAACTGTTTTTT,CASSPSKRDRRNEKLFF
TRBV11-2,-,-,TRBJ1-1,TGTGCCAGCGGACCCCAATTGAACACTGAAGCTTTCTTT,CASGPQLNTEAFF
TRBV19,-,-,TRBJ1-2,TGTGCCAGTAGTATAAAGGTTCACCCAGGCTATGGCTACACCTTC,CASSIKVHPGYGYTF
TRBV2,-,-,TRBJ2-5,TGTGCCAGCAGTCGGACCGATACTCAAGAGACCCAGTACTTC,CASSRTDTQETQYF
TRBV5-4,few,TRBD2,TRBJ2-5,TGTGCCAGCAGCCCGGGGGGGGCCCGGGCCGAGACCCAGTACTTC,CASSPGGARAETQYF